Listed below are T cell receptor beta chains from one sample, sequenced in a study of shared clonotypes between healthy human individuals. Libraries were prepared by immunoSEQ multiplex PCR; TCRdb keeps only in-frame clonotypes and omits some of them. Here the sample spans approximately 2.4 million clones, approximately 96% being singletons. The sequenced sample was naive CD4+ T cells sorted from blood. The receptor source for this set is a man in his late teens or twenties in good health. The CDR3 runs from the conserved cysteine through the conserved F or W. D genes are given only for firm matches. The size field is filled for only some rows; it gives once, few, many or a size class.

TRBJ2-7,-,TRBD2,TRBV29-1,TGCAGCGTTAAGTCTGTAGCGGGGGGTACCTACGAGCAGTACTTC,CSVKSVAGGTYEQYF
TRBJ2-7,-,-,TRBV18,TGTGCCAGCTCACCTCCCGGGACCTACGAGCAGTACTTC,CASSPPGTYEQYF
TRBJ2-1,-,TRBD1,TRBV5-6,TGTGCCAGCAGCCGTCGACAGGGGGCGATGGTGTATGAGCAGTTCTTC,CASSRRQGAMVYEQFF
TRBJ2-3,-,TRBD1,TRBV4-1,TGCGCCAGCAGCCCCGACAGGGGACGCACAGATACGCAGTATTTT,CASSPDRGRTDTQYF
TRBJ2-1,-,-,TRBV7-3,TGTGCCAGCAGCGTCGGAGATAATGAGCAGTTCTTC,CASSVGDNEQFF
TRBJ1-2,-,-,TRBV7-2,TGTGCCAGCAGCTTAAACTACTATGGCTACACCTTC,CASSLNYYGYTF
TRBJ2-7,-,TRBD1,TRBV5-1,TGCGCCAGCAGCTTAGGGGACAGGGGTAGTGTCGGTTCCTACGAGCAGTACTTC,CASSLGDRGSVGSYEQYF
TRBJ2-1,-,TRBD2,TRBV4-1,TGCGCCAGCAGCCACAGCGGGGCCCCGGAGCAGTTCTTC,CASSHSGAPEQFF
TRBJ2-7,-,-,TRBV12-5,TGTGCTAGTGAGGCTGCCTACGAGCAGTACTTC,CASEAAYEQYF
TRBJ1-6,-,-,TRBV9,TGTGCCAGCAGCGGAGCGGGGGATTCACCCCTCCACTTT,CASSGAGDSPLHF
TRBJ1-2,once,-,TRBV4-1,TGCGCCAGCAGCCATCCGGGACGGCTTAACTATGGCTACACCTTC,CASSHPGRLNYGYTF
TRBJ2-2,-,TRBD2,TRBV7-2,TGTGCCAGCAGCTTATTGAGGTCTAGCGGGACCGGGGAGCTGTTTTTT,CASSLLRSSGTGELFF
TRBJ2-7,-,TRBD2,TRBV7-2,TGTGCCAGCAACCAAGCTACTAGCGGGAGCTCCTACGAGCAGTACTTC,CASNQATSGSSYEQYF
TRBJ1-6,-,TRBD1,TRBV25-1,TGTGCCAGCAGTCCCACCGGGACAGCCAATTCACCCCTCCACTTT,CASSPTGTANSPLHF
TRBJ1-2,-,-,TRBV27,TGTGCCAGCAGTACAGGGAATCCCTCCGGGGGCTACACCTTC,CASSTGNPSGGYTF
TRBJ2-3,-,-,TRBV19,TGTGCCAGTAGGACGGAAAACACAGATACGCAGTATTTT,CASRTENTDTQYF
TRBJ2-7,-,-,TRBV4-1,TGCGCCAGCAGCCAATTGAGGGGGAGCTACGAGCAGTACTTC,CASSQLRGSYEQYF
TRBJ2-7,-,-,TRBV7-6,TGTGCCAGCAGCTTCCTGGACCGGGGGTACGAGCAGTACTTC,CASSFLDRGYEQYF
TRBJ1-2,-,-,TRBV5-4,TGTGCCAGCAGCACAGACGGTGGGCAAGGCTATGGCTACACCTTC,CASSTDGGQGYGYTF
TRBJ2-7,-,-,TRBV10-3,TGTGCCATCACAACGGACAACGCTTACGAGCAGTACTTC,CAITTDNAYEQYF
TRBJ2-7,-,TRBD2,TRBV6-1,TGTGCCACCGGACTAGCGGGAGTTGGCGAGCAGTACTTC,CATGLAGVGEQYF
TRBJ1-3,-,-,TRBV9,TGTGCCAGCAGCGTATCTGGCCAATCTGGAAACACCATATATTTT,CASSVSGQSGNTIYF
TRBJ2-2,-,TRBD2,TRBV28,TGTGCCAGCAGTTTTCCGCGGGGGGTGAACACCGGGGAGCTGTTTTTT,CASSFPRGVNTGELFF
TRBJ2-1,-,-,TRBV6-1,TGTGCCAGCAGTGAAGCTGAGGGGGAAAAGCAGTTCTTC,CASSEAEGEKQFF
TRBJ2-3,-,-,TRBV27,TGTGCCAGCAGCCTAAGAATGGGGGGCTCGCGGACAGATACGCAGTATTTT,CASSLRMGGSRTDTQYF
TRBJ1-1,-,-,TRBV7-2,TGTGCCAGCAGCGCCGGGCAGGTTTTCCCTGAAGCTTTCTTT,CASSAGQVFPEAFF
TRBJ2-2,few,TRBD2,TRBV5-1,TGCGCCAGCAGCCCGCTAGCGGGAGGCCCCGGGGAGCTGTTTTTT,CASSPLAGGPGELFF
TRBJ1-1,once,-,TRBV12-5,TGTGCTAGTGCCAACCAGGCGCCGAACACTGAAGCTTTCTTT,CASANQAPNTEAFF
TRBJ1-5,-,-,TRBV7-8,TGTGCCAGCAGCTTAGAGGGGCTTCAATGGCCCCAGCATTTT,CASSLEGLQWPQHF
TRBJ1-5,few,-,TRBV2,TGTGCCAGCTCTCAGGAGAATAGCAATCAGCCCCAGCATTTT,CASSQENSNQPQHF
TRBJ1-6,-,-,TRBV6-6,TGTGCCAGCAGTTACTCGGAGGCAGGGAATTCACCCCTCCACTTT,CASSYSEAGNSPLHF
TRBJ2-7,-,-,TRBV5-1,TGCGCCAGCAGCGCGGACATTTCCTACGAGCAGTACTTC,CASSADISYEQYF
TRBJ2-5,-,-,TRBV11-1,TGTGCCAGCAGCACCAGGATGGAGACCCAGTACTTC,CASSTRMETQYF
TRBJ2-7,-,TRBD2,TRBV27,TGTGCCAGCAGACCTATCGAGCGGGAGTACGAGCAGTACTTC,CASRPIEREYEQYF
TRBJ1-1,-,-,TRBV10-3,TGTGCCATCAGTGAGGGCGGGCGGGATGAAGCTTTCTTT,CAISEGGRDEAFF
TRBJ1-4,-,-,TRBV19,TGTGCCAGTAGTATAGGAACAACTAATGAAAAACTGTTTTTT,CASSIGTTNEKLFF
TRBJ2-1,-,-,TRBV2,TGTGCCAGCAATTCTGAAGCTGAGCAGTTCTTC,CASNSEAEQFF
TRBJ1-2,-,-,TRBV9,TGTGCCAGCAGCGTCCAGGGCGGCTATGGCTACACCTTC,CASSVQGGYGYTF
TRBJ2-5,-,-,TRBV5-4,TGTGCCAGCAGCTCGGCAAACAAAGAGACCCAGTACTTC,CASSSANKETQYF
TRBJ2-1,-,TRBD1,TRBV2,TGTGCCAGCAGTTCGGACAGGAGCTCCTACAATGAGCAGTTCTTC,CASSSDRSSYNEQFF
TRBJ1-1,-,-,TRBV10-3,TGTGCCATCAGTGAGGAGGAGGGGGACACTGAAGCTTTCTTT,CAISEEEGDTEAFF
TRBJ1-4,-,-,TRBV7-8,TGTGCCAGCAGCTTAGGCCCTGCAACTAATGAAAAACTGTTTTTT,CASSLGPATNEKLFF
TRBJ2-7,-,-,TRBV2,TGTGCCAGCAGTACACAGGGAACCGACGAGCAGTACTTC,CASSTQGTDEQYF
TRBJ2-7,-,-,TRBV4-2,TGTGCCAGCAGCCAAGATCTGGGGTTCTACGAGCAGTACTTC,CASSQDLGFYEQYF
TRBJ1-6,-,-,TRBV5-8,TGTGCCAGCAGCTTGCGAACCGGGGCACTTAGTTCACCCCTCCACTTT,CASSLRTGALSSPLHF
TRBJ1-5,-,-,TRBV10-2,TGCGCCAGCAGTGAGTCGGGACCGGTTAATCAGCCCCAGCATTTT,CASSESGPVNQPQHF
TRBJ2-7,-,-,TRBV6-5,TGTGCCAGCAGTTACGGACTTCTCGTAGGGGAGCAGTACTTC,CASSYGLLVGEQYF
TRBJ2-7,-,-,TRBV20-1,TGCAGTGCTAGCGGGGCCTACGAGCAGTACTTC,CSASGAYEQYF